This record covers a single TCR beta chain. The sample belongs to a study of tissue T cells after allogeneic stem cell transplantation. CDR1 and CDR2 from the germline V gene are LGHDT and YNNKEL (reference sequence). V was trimmed by 1 base and J by 0 bases, leaving 9 bases between them. The CDR3 totals 15 residues. The protocol was immunoSEQ multiplex PCR, while the TCRdb copy is restricted to in-frame clones and leaves out a portion. This repertoire shows thousands of clones, approximately 80% found once; its top ten account for roughly 15%. The starting material was skin, obtained at autopsy. This chain connects TRBV3-1 (or the pseudogene TRBV3-2) to TRBJ1-1; D unresolved. The clonotype was recovered from a male patient at least 60 years old with steroid-refractory graft-versus-host disease after an allogeneic stem cell transplant. Some T cells may originate from the graft donor. DNA of the CDR3: TGTGCCAGCAGCCAAGGGGCGTACATGAACACTGAAGCTTTCTTT. Its translation: CASSQGAYMNTEAFF.